This is a list of T cell receptor beta chains from one sample in a study of shared T cell receptors in the human thymus. Clones were read by immunoSEQ multiplex PCR, and TCRdb kept only the in-frame ones, dropping some. The sample has 700,000 or so clones; approximately 83% are singletons. The data also belong to a second study, concerning human thymus T cells.

The sequencing sample was made of thymocytes. Receptors originate from a girl under three years old with a congenital heart defect. Both conserved end residues are part of each CDR3. Fields, in order: D gene, V gene, CDR3 length, J gene, clone size, CDR3 protein, CDR3 DNA. A D gene is named only where the DNA matches it firmly. Only some rows state a clone size, as once, few, many or a class for expanded clones.

TRBD1,TRBV2,16,TRBJ2-1,once,CASSQPGQGSYNEQFF,TGTGCCAGCAGTCAACCGGGACAGGGGTCCTACAATGAGCAGTTCTTC
TRBD1,TRBV5-5,15,TRBJ1-1,NA,CASSCPDRVNTEAFF,TGTGCCAGCAGCTGCCCTGACAGGGTGAACACTGAAGCTTTCTTT
TRBD1,TRBV5-6,13,TRBJ1-3,NA,CASSWTGLDTIYF,TGTGCCAGCAGCTGGACAGGGTTGGACACCATATATTTT
TRBD2,TRBV4-3,22,TRBJ2-1,NA,CASSQVSGGVLIRTSSYNEQFF,TGCGCCAGCAGCCAAGTCAGCGGGGGGGTCCTTATTCGAACTAGCTCCTACAATGAGCAGTTCTTC
NA,TRBV28,14,TRBJ1-2,NA,CASSGLPRGGGYTF,TGTGCCAGCTCTGGACTCCCCAGGGGAGGGGGCTACACCTTC
NA,TRBV6-1,16,TRBJ1-6,NA,CASSETGGSYYSPLHF,TGTGCCAGCAGTGAAACGGGGGGTTCATATTATTCCCCCCTCCACTTT
NA,TRBV13,13,TRBJ1-1,NA,CASSLIRNTEAFF,TGTGCCAGCAGCTTAATTAGGAACACTGAAGCTTTCTTT
TRBD1,TRBV5-8,16,TRBJ2-7,NA,CASSLETGSQTYEQYF,TGTGCCAGCAGCTTGGAGACAGGGAGTCAAACCTACGAGCAGTACTTC
NA,TRBV7-3,14,TRBJ2-1,NA,CASSLDTNRGEQFF,TGTGCCAGCAGCCTTGACACGAATCGGGGTGAGCAGTTCTTC
NA,TRBV14,14,TRBJ2-7,NA,CASSQDEDTHEQYF,TGTGCCAGCAGCCAAGACGAGGATACCCACGAGCAGTACTTC
NA,TRBV15,12,TRBJ2-1,NA,CATSARTVEQFF,TGTGCCACCAGCGCACGGACAGTTGAGCAGTTCTTC
TRBD1,TRBV7-2,15,TRBJ2-3,NA,CASSDRGQGTDTQYF,TGTGCCAGCAGCGACAGGGGGCAGGGCACAGATACGCAGTATTTT
NA,TRBV25-1,13,TRBJ1-1,NA,CASSQTLDSEAFF,TGTGCCAGTTCTCAAACCCTAGACAGTGAAGCTTTCTTT
NA,TRBV5-1,14,TRBJ1-1,NA,CASSGGDFRPEAFF,TGCGCCAGCAGCGGAGGAGATTTCAGACCTGAAGCTTTCTTT
NA,TRBV7-2,17,TRBJ1-5,NA,CASSLVLTPRGNQPQHF,TGTGCCAGCAGCTTAGTTCTGACCCCACGGGGGAATCAGCCCCAGCATTTT
NA,TRBV9,13,TRBJ1-6,NA,CASSVGGDSPLHF,TGTGCCAGCAGCGTAGGGGGGGATTCACCCCTCCACTTT
NA,TRBV30,13,TRBJ1-6,NA,CAWSLLRNSPLHF,TGTGCCTGGAGTCTCCTCAGGAATTCACCCCTCCACTTT
NA,TRBV12-5,16,TRBJ1-2,few,CASGLVRWGVNYGYTF,TGTGCTAGTGGTTTGGTACGTTGGGGCGTGAACTATGGCTACACCTTC
NA,TRBV28,12,TRBJ1-6,NA,CASKRQYSPLHF,TGTGCCAGCAAACGACAGTATTCACCCCTCCACTTT
NA,TRBV5-1,16,TRBJ1-1,NA,CASSLNGVGGYTEAFF,TGCGCCAGCAGCTTGAATGGGGTCGGGGGGTACACTGAAGCTTTCTTT
NA,TRBV7-2,17,TRBJ1-6,NA,CASSLASRVLQNSPLHF,TGTGCCAGCAGCTTAGCTTCGAGGGTGCTTCAAAATTCACCCCTCCACTTT
TRBD1,TRBV9,15,TRBJ2-7,NA,CVSSVDRDSSYEQYF,TGTGTCAGCAGCGTAGATAGGGACAGCTCCTACGAGCAGTACTTC
TRBD1,TRBV29-1,16,TRBJ1-1,NA,CSVELWDRSIDTEAFF,TGCAGCGTTGAGTTGTGGGACAGGTCAATTGACACTGAAGCTTTCTTT
TRBD1,TRBV9,16,TRBJ2-7,once,CASSEDWDRATYEQYF,TGTGCCAGCAGCGAAGATTGGGACAGAGCAACCTACGAGCAGTACTTC
TRBD1,TRBV11-1,15,TRBJ2-1,NA,CASSWDSLTYNEQFF,TGTGCCAGCAGCTGGGACAGCTTAACTTACAATGAGCAGTTCTTC
TRBD2,TRBV5-6,18,TRBJ2-2,NA,CASSPTSGGAPDTGELFF,TGTGCCAGCAGCCCGACTAGCGGGGGGGCTCCCGACACCGGGGAGCTGTTTTTT
TRBD2,TRBV28,16,TRBJ2-7,NA,CASSLCTSGLAYEQYF,TGTGCCAGCAGTTTATGTACTAGCGGACTAGCCTACGAGCAGTACTTC
TRBD2,TRBV10-3,15,TRBJ2-3,NA,CAISLSGGRTDTQYF,TGTGCCATCAGCCTTAGCGGGGGCCGCACAGATACGCAGTATTTT
NA,TRBV2,13,TRBJ1-1,few,CASKKEVNTEAFF,TGTGCCAGCAAGAAGGAGGTGAACACTGAAGCTTTCTTT
NA,TRBV4-1,17,TRBJ1-2,NA,CASSQAHRQSINYGYTF,TGCGCCAGCAGCCAAGCTCACAGACAAAGCATTAACTATGGCTACACCTTC
NA,TRBV4-1,16,TRBJ2-2,NA,CASRFEDREDTGELFF,TGCGCCAGCAGATTCGAAGACAGGGAGGACACCGGGGAGCTGTTTTTT
TRBD1,TRBV11-2,16,TRBJ1-6,few,CASKDRGGSYNSPLHF,TGTGCCAGCAAAGACAGGGGTGGATCCTATAATTCACCCCTCCACTTT
TRBD1,TRBV28,17,TRBJ2-1,NA,CASSKVPGQGASNEQFF,TGTGCCAGCAGCAAGGTCCCGGGACAGGGAGCTTCCAATGAGCAGTTCTTC
TRBD2,TRBV7-9,15,TRBJ2-2,once,CASSLSGGNTGELFF,TGTGCCAGCAGCCTTAGCGGGGGTAACACCGGGGAGCTGTTTTTT
NA,TRBV18,17,TRBJ1-1,NA,CASSPMVWQGGNTEAFF,TGTGCCAGCTCACCAATGGTTTGGCAGGGAGGGAACACTGAAGCTTTCTTT
NA,TRBV28,13,TRBJ1-1,NA,CASSQAGKDEAFF,TGTGCCAGTTCTCAGGCTGGTAAAGATGAAGCTTTCTTT
TRBD2,TRBV7-6,16,TRBJ2-3,NA,CASSSLAGGPTDTQYF,TGTGCCAGCAGCTCCCTAGCGGGGGGGCCCACGGATACGCAGTATTTT
TRBD2,TRBV4-1,21,TRBJ2-7,NA,CASSQDGGRPRTSGGAYEQYF,TGCGCCAGCAGCCAAGATGGAGGTCGCCCAAGGACTAGCGGGGGGGCCTACGAGCAGTACTTC
NA,TRBV6-5,13,TRBJ1-1,NA,CASSATLTVSAFF,TGTGCCAGCAGCGCAACCTTGACAGTGTCAGCTTTCTTT
NA,TRBV28,12,TRBJ1-4,NA,CASSRRAEKLFF,TGTGCCAGCAGTCGGCGGGCTGAAAAACTGTTTTTT
TRBD1,TRBV6-1,14,TRBJ1-2,NA,CASSPGQVVHGYTF,TGTGCCAGCAGTCCGGGACAGGTAGTTCACGGCTACACCTTC
TRBD2,TRBV29-1,19,TRBJ2-3,NA,CSVKGLAGSTESSTDTQYF,TGCAGCGTTAAGGGACTAGCGGGGAGCACGGAGTCTAGCACAGATACGCAGTATTTT
NA,TRBV6-5,13,TRBJ1-1,NA,CASSQLMGHEAFF,TGTGCCAGCAGCCAACTTATGGGGCATGAAGCTTTCTTT
NA,TRBV4-3,14,TRBJ2-7,NA,CASSQEDRSYEQYF,TGCGCCAGCAGCCAAGAAGACAGATCCTACGAGCAGTACTTC
TRBD1,TRBV11-2,14,TRBJ2-7,once,CAIKDRATSYEQYF,TGTGCCATCAAGGACAGGGCAACCTCCTACGAGCAGTACTTC
TRBD1,TRBV5-1,15,TRBJ1-2,once,CASRPGQDPNYGYTF,TGCGCCAGCAGACCAGGACAGGACCCTAACTATGGCTACACCTTC
TRBD2,TRBV9,15,TRBJ2-5,NA,CASSVGAGGGETQYF,TGTGCCAGCAGCGTAGGTGCGGGGGGAGGAGAGACCCAGTACTTC
TRBD2,TRBV4-2,16,TRBJ2-5,NA,CASSQTGGPIQETQYF,TGTGCCAGCAGCCAAACGGGGGGGCCGATCCAAGAGACCCAGTACTTC
TRBD2,TRBV2,14,TRBJ2-3,NA,CASSASGGSDTQYF,TGTGCCAGCAGTGCTAGCGGGGGGTCAGATACGCAGTATTTT
NA,TRBV6-4,13,TRBJ2-2,NA,CASSARYTGELFF,TGTGCCAGCAGTGCCCGGTACACCGGGGAGCTGTTTTTT
NA,TRBV6-1,20,TRBJ2-5,few,CASSEAGSHNPFGCQETQYF,TGTGCCAGCAGTGAAGCTGGTAGCCACAACCCTTTCGGGTGCCAAGAGACCCAGTACTTC
NA,TRBV11-2,14,TRBJ1-6,once,CASSPGAVDSPLHF,TGTGCCAGCAGCCCAGGGGCCGTGGATTCACCCCTCCACTTT
TRBD1,TRBV5-1,23,TRBJ1-4,NA,CASSSRDREGGRSLASFDEKLFF,TGCGCCAGCAGCTCAAGGGACAGGGAAGGGGGTCGGTCCCTGGCGTCGTTTGATGAAAAACTGTTTTTT
TRBD1,TRBV2,14,TRBJ1-1,NA,CASRRDRGGTEAFF,TGTGCCAGCCGCAGAGACAGGGGAGGCACTGAAGCTTTCTTT
NA,TRBV2,13,TRBJ1-1,NA,CASRGGMNTEAFF,TGTGCCAGCCGTGGGGGCATGAACACTGAAGCTTTCTTT
TRBD1,TRBV5-1,18,TRBJ2-1,NA,CASSGKGTGPRSYNEQFF,TGCGCCAGCAGCGGGAAGGGGACAGGTCCGCGCTCCTACAATGAGCAGTTCTTC
NA,TRBV6-5,14,TRBJ1-5,NA,CATRDRYSNQPQHF,TGTGCCACCCGAGACAGATATAGCAATCAGCCCCAGCATTTT
TRBD1,TRBV4-3,17,TRBJ2-7,once,CASSQVRQGTSSYEQYF,TGCGCCAGCAGCCAAGTTCGACAGGGCACCTCCTCCTACGAGCAGTACTTC
NA,TRBV5-1,17,TRBJ1-3,NA,CASSLVSSAFSGNTIYF,TGCGCCAGCAGCTTGGTTTCCAGCGCCTTCTCTGGAAACACCATATATTTT